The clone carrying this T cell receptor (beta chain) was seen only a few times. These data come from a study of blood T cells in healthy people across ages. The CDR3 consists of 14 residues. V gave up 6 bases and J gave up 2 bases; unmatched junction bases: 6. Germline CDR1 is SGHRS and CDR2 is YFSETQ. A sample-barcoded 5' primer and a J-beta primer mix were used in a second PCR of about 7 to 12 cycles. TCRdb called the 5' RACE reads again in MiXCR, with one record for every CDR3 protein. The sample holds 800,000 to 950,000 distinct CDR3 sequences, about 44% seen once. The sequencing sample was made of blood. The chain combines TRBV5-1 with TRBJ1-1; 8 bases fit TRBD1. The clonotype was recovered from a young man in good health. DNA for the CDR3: TGCGCCAGCACCTCAGGGGGCGCAAACACTGAAGCTTTCTTT. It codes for CASTSGGANTEAFF.